This entry describes one TCR beta chain. The target antigen is unknown. These data originate in a study of shared clonotypes between healthy human individuals. There are 12 residues in the CDR3. Germline V gene lookup returns CDR1 SNHLY and CDR2 FYNNEI. V was pared by 9 bases and J by 5 bases, with 13 bases between. General observations from the study: Sampling involved blood alone; tissue repertoires likely differ.

Each subset's genomic DNA was shared equally among a number of immunoSEQ plates. Here immunoSEQ multiplex PCR was the method, and the copy in TCRdb shows in-frame clones only, minus some. The data contain 2 million to 3 million clones, 80% to 95% of them singletons. The sequence came from a man aged 18 to 29 in good health. Some clones in this sample may be carry-over from other donors' samples. The chain uses TRBV2 and TRBJ2-5; D could derive from TRBD1 or TRBD2 (7 bases each). The sample was naive CD4+ T cells from PBMCs. The subset here: CD45RA+ positively selected. The CDR3 reads CARGGTVETQYF. DNA for the CDR3: TGTGCCAGGGGGGGGACAGTGGAGACCCAGTACTTC. The whole variable domain, filled in from reference TRBV2 and TRBJ2-5, reads EPEVTQTPSHQVTQMGQEVILRCVPISNHLYFYWYRQILGQKVEFLVSFYNNEISEKSEIFDDQFSVERPDGSNFTLKIRSTKLEDSAMYFCARGGTVETQYFGPGTRLLVL.